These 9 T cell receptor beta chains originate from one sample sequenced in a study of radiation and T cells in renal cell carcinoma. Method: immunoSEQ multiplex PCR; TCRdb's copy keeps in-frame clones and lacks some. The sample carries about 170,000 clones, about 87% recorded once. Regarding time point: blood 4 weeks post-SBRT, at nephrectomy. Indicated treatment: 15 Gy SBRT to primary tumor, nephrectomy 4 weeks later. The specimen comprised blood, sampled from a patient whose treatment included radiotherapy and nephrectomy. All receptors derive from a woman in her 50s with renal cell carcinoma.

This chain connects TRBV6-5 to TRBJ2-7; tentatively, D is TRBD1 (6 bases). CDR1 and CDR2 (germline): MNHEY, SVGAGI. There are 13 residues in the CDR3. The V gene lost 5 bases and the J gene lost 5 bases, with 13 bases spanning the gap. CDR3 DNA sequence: TGTGCCAGCAGTCACCGAACAGGGAACGAGCAGTACTTC. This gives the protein CASSHRTGNEQYF.

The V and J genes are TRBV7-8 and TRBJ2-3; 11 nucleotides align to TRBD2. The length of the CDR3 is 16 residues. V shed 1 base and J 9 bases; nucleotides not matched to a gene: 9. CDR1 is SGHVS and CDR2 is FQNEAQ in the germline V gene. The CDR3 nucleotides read TGTGCCAGCAGCTTAGTCAGGGCTAGCGGGGGGCACACGCAGTATTTT. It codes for CASSLVRASGGHTQYF.

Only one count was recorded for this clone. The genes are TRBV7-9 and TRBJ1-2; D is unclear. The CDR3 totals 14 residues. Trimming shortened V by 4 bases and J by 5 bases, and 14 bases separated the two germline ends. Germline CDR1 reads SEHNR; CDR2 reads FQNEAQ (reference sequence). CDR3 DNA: TGTGCCAGCAGCTCCGCCCGGCTTGGGTATGGCTACACCTTC. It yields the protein CASSSARLGYGYTF.

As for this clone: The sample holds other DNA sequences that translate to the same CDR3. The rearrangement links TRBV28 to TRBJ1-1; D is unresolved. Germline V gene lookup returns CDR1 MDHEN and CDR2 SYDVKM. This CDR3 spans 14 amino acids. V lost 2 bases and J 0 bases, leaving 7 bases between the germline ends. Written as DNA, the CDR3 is TGTGCCAGCAGTTTAATTAGGGTGAACACTGAAGCTTTCTTT. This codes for CASSLIRVNTEAFF.

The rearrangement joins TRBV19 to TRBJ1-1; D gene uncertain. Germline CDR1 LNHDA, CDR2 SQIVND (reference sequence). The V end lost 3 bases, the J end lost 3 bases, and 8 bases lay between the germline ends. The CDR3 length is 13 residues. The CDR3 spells CASSIGEDTEAFF. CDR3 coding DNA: TGTGCCAGTAGTATCGGTGAGGACACTGAAGCTTTCTTT.

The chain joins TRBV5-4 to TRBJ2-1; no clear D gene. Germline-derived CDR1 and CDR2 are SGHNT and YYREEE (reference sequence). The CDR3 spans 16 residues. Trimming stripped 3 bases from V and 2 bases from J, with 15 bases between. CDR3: CASSWNQPTAYNEQFF. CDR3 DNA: TGTGCCAGCAGCTGGAATCAACCAACGGCCTACAATGAGCAGTTCTTC.

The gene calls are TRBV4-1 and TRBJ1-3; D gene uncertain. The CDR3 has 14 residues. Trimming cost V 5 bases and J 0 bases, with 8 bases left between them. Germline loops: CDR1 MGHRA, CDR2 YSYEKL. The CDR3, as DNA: TGCGCCAGCAGCAACAGCGTCTCTGGAAACACCATATATTTT. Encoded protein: CASSNSVSGNTIYF.

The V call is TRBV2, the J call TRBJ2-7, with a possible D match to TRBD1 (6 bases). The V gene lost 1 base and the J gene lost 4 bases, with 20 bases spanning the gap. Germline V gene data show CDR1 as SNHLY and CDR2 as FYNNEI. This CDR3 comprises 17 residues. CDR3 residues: CASSEGGRGHILYEQYF. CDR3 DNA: TGTGCCAGCAGTGAAGGGGGTAGGGGACACATTCTTTACGAGCAGTACTTC. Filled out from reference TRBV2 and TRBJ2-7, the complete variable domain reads EPEVTQTPSHQVTQMGQEVILRCVPISNHLYFYWYRQILGQKVEFLVSFYNNEISEKSEIFDDQFSVERPDGSNFTLKIRSTKLEDSAMYFCASSEGGRGHILYEQYFGPGTRLTVT.

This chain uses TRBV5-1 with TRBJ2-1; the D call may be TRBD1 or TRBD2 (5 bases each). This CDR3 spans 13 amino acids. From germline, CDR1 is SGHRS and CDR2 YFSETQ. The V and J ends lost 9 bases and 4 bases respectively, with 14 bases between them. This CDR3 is CATTRDGYNEQFF. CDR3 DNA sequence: TGCGCCACTACCCGGGACGGGTACAATGAGCAGTTCTTC.